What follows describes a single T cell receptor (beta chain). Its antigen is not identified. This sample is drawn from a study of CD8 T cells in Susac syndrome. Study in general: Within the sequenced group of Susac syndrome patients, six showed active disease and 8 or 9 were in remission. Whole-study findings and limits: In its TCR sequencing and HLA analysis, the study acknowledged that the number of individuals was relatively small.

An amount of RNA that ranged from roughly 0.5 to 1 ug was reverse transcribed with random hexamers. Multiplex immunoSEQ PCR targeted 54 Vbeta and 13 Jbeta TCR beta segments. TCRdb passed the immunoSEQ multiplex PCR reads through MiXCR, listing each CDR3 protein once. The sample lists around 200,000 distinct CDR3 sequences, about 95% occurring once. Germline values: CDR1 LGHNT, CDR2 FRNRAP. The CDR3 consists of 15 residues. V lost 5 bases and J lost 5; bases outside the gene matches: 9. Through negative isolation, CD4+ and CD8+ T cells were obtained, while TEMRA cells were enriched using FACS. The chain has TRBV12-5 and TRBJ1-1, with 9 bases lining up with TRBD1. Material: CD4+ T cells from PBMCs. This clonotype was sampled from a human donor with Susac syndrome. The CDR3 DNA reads TGTGCTAGTGGTCGCGGGACAGGGTTGGAAACTGAAGCTTTCTTT. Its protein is CASGRGTGLETEAFF.